Listed below are T cell receptor beta chains from one sample, sequenced in a study of T cell repertoires in cytomegalovirus infection. MiXCR, run by TCRdb on the reads, gives a single entry per CDR3 protein. The sample holds about 830,000 distinct CDR3 sequences, over 25% seen once. For these receptors, no antigen is known. This specimen was cultured CD8+ T cells from PBMCs, taken from culture after CMV antigen stimulation. These receptor sequences come from a human donor in good health (CMV status not recorded). Some clones in this sample may be carry-over from other donors' samples. Each CDR3 is given with its conserved first and last residue. Each record gives: CDR3 length, clone size, D gene, J gene, V gene, CDR3 DNA, CDR3 protein. The D gene is left open where the match is weak. Clone size appears in some rows only: once, few, many, or a class for an expanded clone.

13 many NA TRBJ2-3 TRBV19 TGTGCCAGTAGTATTCAAGGGTCATCCGCGCAGTATTTT CASSIQGSSAQYF
14 few NA TRBJ2-3 TRBV6-6 TGTGCCAACTCAGGGGAGGGGGTCACAGATACGCAGTATTTT CANSGEGVTDTQYF
13 NA NA TRBJ2-1 TRBV6-1 TGTGCCAGCACCGGGGGCCTCTACAATGAGCAGTTCTTC CASTGGLYNEQFF
16 few NA TRBJ2-2 TRBV7-9 TGTGCCAGCAGCGCAACCGGGACATCGAACACCGGGGAGCTGTTTTTT CASSATGTSNTGELFF
16 few TRBD2 TRBJ2-5 TRBV6-5 TGTGCCAGCAGTTACCTAGCGGGGGAGCTTCAAGAGACCCAGTACTTC CASSYLAGELQETQYF
13 few NA TRBJ1-5 TRBV19 TGTGCCAGTACCTCGGTAAGCAGCGAGCCCCAGCATTTT CASTSVSSEPQHF
16 NA NA TRBJ2-4 TRBV27 TGTGCCAGCAGTTCTAGGGACACCATAGCCAAAAACATTCAGTACTTC CASSSRDTIAKNIQYF
13 NA TRBD1 TRBJ1-5 TRBV15 TGTGCCACCAGGACAGGGGGCAATCAGCCCCAGCATTTT CATRTGGNQPQHF
16 NA NA TRBJ1-1 TRBV2 TGTGCCAGCAGTGTCCCCGAGGATAACATGAACACTGAAGCTTTCTTT CASSVPEDNMNTEAFF
15 NA NA TRBJ2-5 TRBV6-1 TGTGCCAGCAAGGGGAGGCCTTTCCCGCAAGAGACCCAGTACTTC CASKGRPFPQETQYF
13 many NA TRBJ2-5 TRBV7-8 TGTGCCAGCAGCATGACTAGTCCAGAGACCCAGTACTTC CASSMTSPETQYF
16 NA TRBD1 TRBJ1-1 TRBV12-3/TRBV12-4 TGTGCCAGCAGAACTCTGACAGGGGCCATGAACACTGAAGCTTTCTTT CASRTLTGAMNTEAFF